One and the same sample provided the 27 T cell receptor beta chains below, sequenced in a study of cytomegalovirus exposure and HLA in healthy donors. Use of 60 Vbeta and 13 Jbeta primers characterized the PCR. Produced via immunoSEQ multiplex PCR; TCRdb's table is partial and in-frame only. The profile shows about 150,000 clones, around two thirds of them singletons. Material: PBMCs. These receptors were collected from a woman between 18 and 29 years old in good health and CMV-seronegative.

The chain has TRBV18 and TRBJ2-5; 8 positions match TRBD2. Germline CDR1 and CDR2: KGHSH and LQKENI. This CDR3 is built from 16 residues. After removal of 3 bases from V and 1 base from J, the junction contained 7 bases not matched to a gene. The CDR3 nucleotides read TGTGCCAGCTCACCGCCCCGAAGCGGGGGCCAAGAGACCCAGTACTTC. Its protein product is CASSPPRSGGQETQYF.

The chain links TRBV11-2 to TRBJ2-1; TRBD2 matches 11 bases. The V and J ends lost 5 bases and 2 bases, in that order; junction bases with no gene match: 2. The CDR3 is 15 residues long. The germline gives CDR1 SGHAT, CDR2 FQNNGV. Here the CDR3 DNA reads TGTGCCAGCAGCCTTAGCGGGGGGGCCTACAATGAGCAGTTCTTC. Translation: CASSLSGGAYNEQFF.

The chain is built from TRBV29-1 and TRBJ1-1; possibly TRBD1 for D (5 bases). The CDR3 has 14 amino acids. CDR1 and CDR2 (germline): SQVTM, ANQGSEA. The V gene lost 3 bases and the J gene lost 0 bases, with 11 bases spanning the gap. CDR3 DNA sequence: TGCAGCGTTGAGGGGGGTCTTCTGAACACTGAAGCTTTCTTT. The encoded protein is CSVEGGLLNTEAFF.

This rearrangement joins TRBV18 to TRBJ2-7; 8 bases agree with TRBD1. Germline V CDR1 and CDR2: KGHSH, LQKENI. V shed 4 bases and J 2 bases; nucleotides not matched to a gene: 10. The CDR3 contains 16 residues. CDR3 protein: CASSQNPGTGAYEQYF. For the CDR3, the DNA is TGTGCCAGCTCACAAAACCCCGGGACAGGTGCCTACGAGCAGTACTTC.

The genes are TRBV5-1 and TRBJ2-2, with D possibly TRBD1 on 5 matching bases. Germline V gene sequence: CDR1 SGHRS, CDR2 YFSETQ. CDR3 length: 18 residues. The ends were cut back, 3 bases at V and 5 bases at J, with 23 bases in the middle. Here the CDR3 DNA reads TGCGCCAGCAGCTCATACAGGCTACGTGGTTTCGAGACCGGGGAGCTGTTTTTT. Protein: CASSSYRLRGFETGELFF.

This chain links TRBV28 with TRBJ2-5, with 9 nucleotides matching TRBD2. There are 18 residues in the CDR3. Germline-derived CDR1 and CDR2 are MDHEN and SYDVKM. Trimming took 5 bases from V and 1 from J; bases not matched to a gene: 14. The CDR3: CASSLGGSGGPLQETQYF. DNA of the CDR3: TGTGCCAGCAGTCTAGGGGGTAGCGGGGGCCCCCTCCAAGAGACCCAGTACTTC.

This rearrangement joins TRBV11-2 to TRBJ2-7; 11 nucleotides agree with TRBD2. CDR1 is SGHAT and CDR2 is FQNNGV in the germline V gene. With 3 bases clipped from V and 5 bases from J, the junction kept 0 bases outside the gene matches. The CDR3 is made up of 13 amino acids. CDR3 nucleotides: TGTGCCAGCAGCTTGGGACTAGCGGACGAGCAGTACGTC. Amino acid sequence: CASSLGLADEQYV.

The V call is TRBV9, the J call TRBJ1-5; possible D gene TRBD1, 5 bases. V shed 4 bases and J shed 2 bases, with 13 bases lying between them. In germline, CDR1 is SGDLS, CDR2 YYNGEE. This CDR3 comprises 15 residues. CDR3 sequence: CASSPSGTRNQPQHF. CDR3 DNA sequence: TGTGCCAGCAGCCCCTCGGGGACTCGCAATCAGCCCCAGCATTTT.

The V and J genes are TRBV4-3 and TRBJ1-4, with a weak D call TRBD1 (5 bases). The CDR3 is 19 residues long. The V gene's germline CDR1 is LGHNA and CDR2 YSLEER. With 0 bases removed from V and 0 bases from J, the gap between germline ends came to 17 bases. The CDR3 region is CASSQDWRAQGTTNEKLFF. The CDR3, as DNA: TGCGCCAGCAGCCAAGATTGGAGGGCCCAGGGAACAACTAATGAAAAACTGTTTTTT.

There are a few counts of this clone. This specimen includes other DNA sequences encoding the same CDR3. The chain links TRBV21-1 to TRBJ1-5; the table's D call, TRBD1, was not checked against the DNA. TRBV21-1 is designated a pseudogene. The CDR3 spans 15 residues. DNA for the CDR3: TGTGCCAGCAGCAAAGACAGGGCCAGCAATCAGCCCCAGCATTTT. It specifies CASSKDRASNQPQHF.

V is TRBV28 and J is TRBJ1-1; possibly TRBD1 for D (5 bases). Germline assignment: CDR1 MDHEN and CDR2 SYDVKM. Trimming took off 6 bases at V and 4 bases at J, with 15 bases between the two ends. This CDR3 spans 14 amino acids. The CDR3 region has the DNA TGTGCCAGCAGAAAACAGGCTCCGGGCACTGAAGCTTTCTTT. Its translation is CASRKQAPGTEAFF.

This clone occurred a few times. The chain links TRBV11-2 to TRBJ2-5, with a weak D call TRBD1 (6 bases). V lost 3 bases and J lost 2, with 13 bases in between. The CDR3 spans 15 residues. Germline CDR1 reads SGHAT; CDR2 reads FQNNGV. Here the CDR3 DNA reads TGTGCCAGCAGCTTGTCGAGGGGGATACAAGAGACCCAGTACTTC. It is translated as CASSLSRGIQETQYF. The complete variable domain, with remaining parts taken from reference TRBV11-2 and TRBJ2-5, reads EAGVAQSPRYKIIEKRQSVAFWCNPISGHATLYWYQQILGQGPKLLIQFQNNGVVDDSQLPKDRFSAERLKGVDSTLKIQPAKLEDSAVYLCASSLSRGIQETQYFGPGTRLLVL.

The chain has TRBV4-3 and TRBJ2-1; 10 positions agree with TRBD2. Looked up from germline, CDR1 is LGHNA and CDR2 is YSLEER. J was trimmed by 9 bases and V by 4 bases; bases with no gene match: 12. The CDR3 sequence is 16 residues long. CDR3 DNA sequence: TGCGCCAGCAGCCTCCAACTAGCGGGACTTCAAGGTGAGCAGTTCTTC. It is translated as CASSLQLAGLQGEQFF.

This clone has only a few counts. V and J are TRBV9 and TRBJ1-2; D may be TRBD1 (5 bases). Germline values: CDR1 SGDLS, CDR2 YYNGEE. The CDR3 has 13 residues. Trimming shortened V by 4 bases and J by 3 bases, and 10 bases separated the two germline ends. This CDR3 reads CASSRGGDYGYTF. DNA of the CDR3: TGTGCCAGCAGCAGGGGCGGGGACTATGGCTACACCTTC.

The chain couples TRBV5-1 to TRBJ2-3; TRBD2 aligns across 11 bases. The CDR3 is 15 amino acids. Germline V CDR1 and CDR2: SGHRS, YFSETQ. Trimming at V came to 4 bases and at J to 5 bases, leaving 6 bases not matched to a gene. The CDR3 coding sequence is TGCGCCAGCAGCCTCTTTGGACTAGCGGGAGATACGCAGTATTTT. Translating gives CASSLFGLAGDTQYF.

V gene TRBV9 combines with J gene TRBJ2-1; 7 bases are a match to TRBD2. The CDR3 length is 13 residues. Trimming at V came to 1 base and at J to 8 bases, leaving 3 bases not matched to a gene. Germline V gene data show CDR1 as SGDLS and CDR2 as YYNGEE. CDR3 bases: TGTGCCAGCAGCGTAAGAGGGAGGGATGAGCAGTTCTTC. Its protein is CASSVRGRDEQFF.

This rearrangement joins TRBV5-1 to TRBJ2-7, with 12 bases aligning to TRBD1. The CDR3 has 14 amino acids. Germline assignment: CDR1 SGHRS and CDR2 YFSETQ. V trimming: 3 bases; J trimming: 5 bases; junction bases outside the gene matches: 3. CDR3 protein: CASSWGQGANEQYF. CDR3 coding DNA: TGCGCCAGCAGCTGGGGACAGGGGGCAAACGAGCAGTACTTC.

The chain has TRBV5-1 and TRBJ2-5, with TRBD2 matching 10 bases. Unmatched junction bases numbered 8, after V lost 4 bases and J lost 2 bases. This CDR3 contains 16 residues. CDR1 and CDR2 (germline): SGHRS, YFSETQ. The CDR3 nucleotides are TGCGCCAGCAGCGCATTGACTAGCGGGCTACAAGAGACCCAGTACTTC. Amino acids: CASSALTSGLQETQYF. The full variable domain, its missing parts supplied by reference TRBV5-1 and TRBJ2-5, is KAGVTQTPRYLIKTRGQQVTLSCSPISGHRSVSWYQQTPGQGLQFLFEYFSETQRNKGNFPGRFSGRQFSNSRSEMNVSTLELGDSALYLCASSALTSGLQETQYFGPGTRLLVL.

V gene TRBV18 combines with J gene TRBJ2-1; 13 bases are shared with TRBD2. Germline CDR1 and CDR2: KGHSH and LQKENI. The CDR3 has 17 residues. V lost 0 bases and J lost 9; bases outside the gene matches: 8. This chain's CDR3 is CASSPPAGLAGTAEQFF. CDR3 nucleotide sequence: TGTGCCAGCTCACCACCCGCGGGACTAGCGGGAACTGCTGAGCAGTTCTTC.

The rearrangement uses TRBV7-9 and TRBJ2-7; 10 nucleotides match TRBD1. The J segment lost 6 bases and the V segment lost 5 bases, leaving 10 bases of the junction unmatched. CDR1 is SEHNR, CDR2 FQNEAQ, per germline (reference sequence). The CDR3 loop spans 15 amino acids. The CDR3 reads CASSPLETGGVEQYF. In DNA, the CDR3 is TGTGCCAGCAGCCCCCTCGAGACAGGGGGCGTCGAGCAGTACTTC.

The J gene is TRBJ2-3, the V gene TRBV20-1; no firm D call. The CDR3 runs to 11 residues. The V gene's germline CDR1 is DFQATT and CDR2 SNEGSKA (reference sequence). V was clipped by 7 bases and J by 3 bases, with 8 bases between them. In DNA, the CDR3 is TGCAGTGTATACGGGACAGATACGCAGTATTTT. It yields the protein CSVYGTDTQYF.

The chain has TRBV6-5 and TRBJ2-2, with a tentative D call TRBD1 (6 bases). This CDR3 spans 13 amino acids. The germline V and J ends were trimmed by 5 bases and 6 bases, with 10 bases remaining between them. CDR1 MNHEY and CDR2 SVGAGI come from the germline V gene. The CDR3 DNA sequence: TGTGCCAGCAGTCGAGACAGGCCCGGGGAGCTGTTTTTT. Its translation is CASSRDRPGELFF.

This clone was seen just once. The genes are TRBV28 and TRBJ1-2; TRBD1 aligns across 12 bases. The V segment lost 5 bases and the J segment 4 bases; nucleotides outside the gene matches: 8. Per the germline V gene, CDR1 is MDHEN and CDR2 is SYDVKM. The CDR3 runs 16 residues. The CDR3 reads CASSGSGTGGRYGYTF. The DNA of the CDR3 is TGTGCCAGCAGTGGAAGCGGGACAGGGGGCCGCTATGGCTACACCTTC.

The chain combines TRBV5-1 with TRBJ1-3; D ambiguous. Trimming removed 4 bases from V and 0 bases from J, with 8 bases in between. Germline CDR1 SGHRS, CDR2 YFSETQ. This CDR3 has 14 amino acids. In DNA, the CDR3 is TGCGCCAGCAGCGGGCAGCCCTCTGGAAACACCATATATTTT. Translated, it gives CASSGQPSGNTIYF.

The sample holds a few counts of this clone. The CDR3 here is CASSPSVGDTSYNEQFF. The CDR3, as DNA: TGCGCCAGCAGCCCCTCCGTAGGGGACACCTCCTACAATGAGCAGTTCTTC. The chain has TRBV4-3 and TRBJ2-1; possibly TRBD1 for D (6 bases). In germline, CDR1 is LGHNA, CDR2 YSLEER. The CDR3 runs to 17 residues. The V gene lost 4 bases and the J gene lost 0 bases, with 16 bases spanning the gap.

This sequence joins TRBV6-5 and TRBJ2-3, with D perhaps TRBD1 (8 bases). The CDR3 is 16 residues long. The V end lost 0 bases, the J end lost 2 bases, and 12 bases lay between the germline ends. Germline CDR1 is MNHEY and CDR2 is SVGAGI. The CDR3: CASSYSQGGATDTQYF. CDR3 coding DNA: TGTGCCAGCAGTTACTCACAGGGGGGGGCCACAGATACGCAGTATTTT.

J is TRBJ1-1 and V is TRBV6-1; 12 bases match TRBD1. V lost 8 bases to trimming and J lost 4 bases; unmatched junction nucleotides: 8. Germline V gene data show CDR1 as MNHNS and CDR2 as SASEGT. CDR3 length: 15 residues. CDR3 in DNA: TGTGCCAGCCCATCGGGACAGGGGGCGAGCACTGAAGCTTTCTTT. Translated: CASPSGQGASTEAFF.